Presented here are 29 T cell receptor beta chains from one specimen sequenced in a study of regulatory T cells in long-lasting Graves disease. The time point is: newly diagnosed GD, antithyroid drugs for less than 3 months. Scientists built the TCR library using RNA that was extracted from PBMCs. Construction of the TCR beta libraries employed iRepertoire HTBI primers in conjunction with Arm-PCR of CDR3 regions. TCRdb re-analysed the multiplex PCR reads in MiXCR, keeping a single row per CDR3 protein. The table has about 460,000 distinct CDR3 sequences, about 15% seen once; the top ten hold 17%. A further study also used this sample, focusing on T cells in Graves' hyperthyroidism and ophthalmopathy.

The specimen comprised peripheral blood mononuclear cells (PBMCs), sampled at new diagnosis, from a patient treated with antithyroid drugs. All receptors derive from a woman aged 50 to 65 with Graves disease.

This clonotype was counted between two and nine times. This sequence joins TRBV5-1 and TRBJ2-3; 11 bases are a match to TRBD2. The germline gives CDR1 SGHRS, CDR2 YFSETQ. V shed 4 bases, J shed 2 bases, and the junction held 6 bases outside the gene matches. The CDR3 runs to 16 residues. In DNA, the CDR3 is TGCGCCAGCAGCGAGGGACTAGCGGCCTTCACAGATACGCAGTATTTT. Its translation: CASSEGLAAFTDTQYF. The whole variable domain, remainder taken from reference TRBV5-1 and TRBJ2-3, is KAGVTQTPRYLIKTRGQQVTLSCSPISGHRSVSWYQQTPGQGLQFLFEYFSETQRNKGNFPGRFSGRQFSNSRSEMNVSTLELGDSALYLCASSEGLAAFTDTQYFGPGTRLTVL.

This clonotype occurred many times. This chain links TRBV29-1 with TRBJ2-1, with 11 bases lining up with TRBD2. The trim removed 0 bases at V and 6 bases at J, leaving 10 bases unmatched. The CDR3 has 17 amino acids. Germline assignment: CDR1 SQVTM and CDR2 ANQGSEA. CDR3 DNA: TGCAGCGTTGAAGATTCTCGTGGACTAGCGGGCTCCAATGAGCAGTTCTTC. The encoded protein is CSVEDSRGLAGSNEQFF.

This clonotype has a handful of counts. The V gene is TRBV6-2 or TRBV6-3, the J gene TRBJ2-3; D ambiguous. This CDR3 comprises 15 residues. The ends were cut back, 4 bases at V and 4 bases at J, with 15 bases in the middle. Germline values: CDR1 MNHEY, CDR2 SVGEGT. This chain's CDR3 is CASSLANFVADTQYF. The CDR3 bases are TGTGCCAGCAGTTTGGCTAACTTTGTGGCAGATACGCAGTATTTT.

This clonotype was seen repeatedly, ten times or more. The chain is built from TRBV6-2 or TRBV6-3 and TRBJ2-1, with 11 bases matching TRBD2. J was trimmed by 3 bases and V by 8 bases; bases with no gene match: 6. Germline lookup yields CDR1 MNHEY and CDR2 SVGEGT. This CDR3 is built from 15 residues. The CDR3 DNA is TGTGCCAGCCAGTCAGGGACTAGCGGCTACAATGAGCAGTTCTTC. Translation gives CASQSGTSGYNEQFF.

This chain joins TRBV19 and TRBJ1-2; no definite D call. This CDR3 is built from 14 residues. CDR1 is LNHDA and CDR2 is SQIVND in the germline V gene (reference sequence). V was pared by 7 bases and J by 1 base, with 13 bases between. The CDR3 sequence: CASTPWGFNYGYTF. As DNA, the CDR3 is TGTGCCAGTACCCCTTGGGGTTTTAACTATGGCTACACCTTC.

There are many counts of this clonotype. CDR3 in amino acids: CASSLQPPPDTGELFF. CDR3 nucleotides: TGTGCCAGCAGCTTACAACCCCCTCCTGACACCGGGGAGCTGTTTTTT. The genes are TRBV7-6 and TRBJ2-2; D gene uncertain. CDR3 length: 16 amino acids. CDR1 is SGHVS, CDR2 FNYEAQ, per germline. The ends were cut back, 2 bases at V and 3 bases at J, with 13 bases in the middle.

The V call is TRBV30, the J call TRBJ2-2, with no clear D. CDR1 is GTSNPN, CDR2 SVGIG, per germline (reference sequence). Trimming pared 0 bases from V and 5 bases from J, leaving 7 bases between. The length of the CDR3 is 13 residues. CDR3 nucleotide sequence: TGTGCCTGGAGTGTACGGCGGACCGGGGAGCTGTTTTTT. This encodes CAWSVRRTGELFF.

This clonotype has at least ten counts. The V call is TRBV28, the J call TRBJ2-7; the D gene is possibly TRBD1 (5 bases). Germline lookup yields CDR1 MDHEN and CDR2 SYDVKM. V lost 2 bases and J 0 bases, leaving 11 bases between the germline ends. CDR3 size: 15 residues. The CDR3, as DNA: TGTGCCAGCAGTTTACTAGGGGAAAGCTCCTACGAGCAGTACTTC. Amino acids: CASSLLGESSYEQYF.

This clonotype was counted a few times. This chain's CDR3 is CASSLLQGAGQPQHF. The CDR3 DNA reads as TGTGCCAGCAGTTTACTACAGGGGGCTGGTCAGCCCCAGCATTTT. This chain joins TRBV6-1 and TRBJ1-5, with 9 bases identical to TRBD1. V shed 5 bases, J shed 6 bases, and the junction held 8 bases outside the gene matches. The CDR3 length is 15 residues. Germline loops: CDR1 MNHNS, CDR2 SASEGT.

This clonotype was observed a handful of times. The gene calls are TRBV19 and TRBJ2-7, with TRBD1 matching 7 bases. The CDR3 totals 14 residues. V lost 6 bases to trimming and J lost 3 bases; unmatched junction nucleotides: 8. The germline CDR1 and CDR2 sequences are LNHDA and SQIVND (reference sequence). The CDR3 bases are TGTGCCAGTAGCACAGGGGTGGGAAGCTACGAGCAGTACTTC. Protein sequence: CASSTGVGSYEQYF.

This clonotype came up many times. The gene calls are TRBV28 and TRBJ2-5; D is possibly TRBD1 or TRBD2 (5 bases each). V lost 2 bases, J lost 3 bases, and 19 bases lay in between. The CDR3 contains 17 residues. CDR1 and CDR2 (germline): MDHEN, SYDVKM. The CDR3 nucleotides read TGTGCCAGCAGTTTACCCGGCTCCGGGACGAGAGAAGAGACCCAGTACTTC. This translates into CASSLPGSGTREETQYF.

This clonotype was detected only a few times. The CDR3 carries no conserved terminal phenylalanine or tryptophan, so it likely arises from a read error. The chain is built from TRBV18 and TRBJ2-5, with D tentatively TRBD1 (5 bases). This CDR3 has 12 amino acids. CDR1 is KGHSH, CDR2 LQKENI, per germline. Trimming stripped 4 bases from V and 3 bases from J, with 6 bases between. CDR3 loop: CASSLGEETQYL. The CDR3 DNA reads as TGTGCCAGCTCACTAGGGGAAGAGACCCAGTACTTG.

This sequence joins TRBV12-3 or TRBV12-4 and TRBJ2-5, with a tentative D call TRBD1 (6 bases). V lost 8 bases and J lost 1, with 17 bases in between. The CDR3 runs to 15 residues. This CDR3 is CASSYGGLFQETQYF. CDR3 bases: TGTGCCAGCTCTTATGGGGGCCTATTCCAAGAGACCCAGTACTTC.

The V call is TRBV29-1, the J call TRBJ2-3, with D possibly called TRBD1 or TRBD2 (5 bases each). Germline loops: CDR1 SQVTM, CDR2 ANQGSEA. Trimming stripped 2 bases from V and 4 bases from J, with 7 bases between. CDR3 size: 12 residues. CDR3 bases: TGCAGCGTTGAATCGGGGCCAGATACGCAGTATTTT. Its translation: CSVESGPDTQYF.

This clonotype was recorded many times. The DNA for the CDR3 is TGTGCCAGCAGCCGTCCGACAGTTTACTCCTACAATGAGCAGTTCTTC. Its translation: CASSRPTVYSYNEQFF. The rearrangement uses TRBV7-8 and TRBJ2-1; maybe TRBD1 (5 bases). V was clipped by 5 bases and J by 0 bases, with 14 bases between them. Per the germline V gene, CDR1 is SGHVS and CDR2 is FQNEAQ. The CDR3 is 16 amino acids.

The table lists this clonotype with many counts. The chain recombines TRBV5-1 with TRBJ1-2; D gene uncertain. Germline lookup yields CDR1 SGHRS and CDR2 YFSETQ. The CDR3 is made up of 14 amino acids. V dropped 0 bases and J dropped 1 base, with 7 bases sitting between them. The CDR3 is CASSLVWNNYGYTF. CDR3 nucleotide sequence: TGCGCCAGCAGCTTGGTATGGAATAACTATGGCTACACCTTC.

This clonotype was observed at least ten times. This rearrangement joins TRBV6-5 to TRBJ2-7; no clear D. The V end was cut by 2 bases, the J end by 2 bases, with 13 bases between. Germline lookup yields CDR1 MNHEY and CDR2 SVGAGI. CDR3 length equals 15 residues. The CDR3 protein is CASSYTSDHPYEQYF. The CDR3, as DNA: TGTGCCAGCAGTTACACATCGGACCACCCCTACGAGCAGTACTTC.

This clonotype appeared many times. This chain uses TRBV3-1 with TRBJ1-1; D is possibly TRBD1 (5 bases). V lost 1 base to trimming and J lost 5 bases, with 17 bases between them. The CDR3 extends over 16 amino acids. The germline gives CDR1 LGHDT, CDR2 YNNKEL (reference sequence). CDR3 region: CASSQGPRVRGTEAFF. CDR3 bases: TGTGCCAGCAGCCAAGGACCTCGTGTGAGGGGAACTGAAGCTTTCTTT.

This clonotype was seen at least ten times. The chain links TRBV27 to TRBJ1-1; 7 bases fit TRBD1. The CDR3 spans 16 residues. CDR1 and CDR2 from the germline V gene are MNHEY and SMNVEV (reference sequence). The ends lost 3 bases at V and 5 bases at J; junction bases unmatched: 12. DNA for the CDR3: TGTGCCAGCAGTTTCCGCCGACAGGGAAGGGTTACTGAAGCTTTCTTT. It is translated as CASSFRRQGRVTEAFF.

The sample holds a few counts of this clonotype. V and J are TRBV20-1 and TRBJ2-7; 11 bases line up with TRBD1. Germline CDR1 and CDR2: DFQATT and SNEGSKA (reference sequence). The CDR3 length is 16 residues. Losses at the gene ends were 1 base for V and 6 bases for J; bases not matched to a gene: 11. The CDR3 sequence is CSARGTGKDRGLEQYF. Here the CDR3 DNA reads TGCAGTGCTAGAGGAACGGGAAAGGACAGGGGGCTCGAGCAGTACTTC.

At least ten counts were recorded for this clonotype. The genes are TRBV20-1 and TRBJ1-5; maybe TRBD1 (5 bases). This CDR3 is built from 15 residues. CDR1 DFQATT and CDR2 SNEGSKA come from the germline V gene (reference sequence). Trimming left V 5 bases short and J 0 bases short, with 14 bases between. The CDR3 DNA is TGCAGTGCTTCAGAACAGGCTGATAGCAATCAGCCCCAGCATTTT. Protein sequence: CSASEQADSNQPQHF.

This clonotype was observed many times. V gene TRBV5-8 combines with J gene TRBJ2-3, with TRBD1 identical over 7 bases. This CDR3 is built from 15 residues. CDR1 SGHTS and CDR2 YDEGEE come from the germline V gene. Trimming took 2 bases from V and 2 from J; bases not matched to a gene: 5. The CDR3 sequence is CASSFRDSNTDTQYF. CDR3 coding DNA: TGTGCCAGCAGCTTTCGGGACAGTAACACAGATACGCAGTATTTT.

The sample holds many counts of this clonotype. The CDR3 is CASSAGGDEKLFF. The DNA for the CDR3 is TGTGCCAGCAGCGCCGGAGGGGATGAAAAACTGTTTTTT. This sequence joins TRBV13 and TRBJ1-4, with D maybe TRBD1 (5 bases). CDR1 PRHDT and CDR2 FYEKMQ come from the germline V gene (reference sequence). V was trimmed by 5 bases and J by 6 bases, leaving 10 bases between them. The CDR3 covers 13 residues.

This clonotype has only a few counts. The chain's CDR3 is CASSLGLNEQYF. CDR3 nucleotide sequence: TGTGCCAGCAGCTTAGGGCTAAACGAGCAGTACTTC. This sequence joins TRBV7-2 and TRBJ2-7; no definite D call. The germline V gene has CDR1 SGHTA and CDR2 FQGNSA. Trimming took 1 base from V and 5 from J, leaving 6 bases between them. The CDR3 spans 12 residues.

In its sample, this clonotype was seen many times. The J gene is TRBJ1-2, the V gene TRBV20-1; D gene uncertain. Trimming pared 0 bases from V and 1 base from J, leaving 15 bases between. The germline V gene encodes CDR1 DFQATT and CDR2 SNEGSKA (reference sequence). CDR3 length: 16 amino acids. CDR3 sequence reads: CSARDLAGWGNYGYTF. The CDR3 region has the DNA TGCAGTGCTAGAGATCTAGCCGGGTGGGGTAACTATGGCTACACCTTC.

The chain employs TRBV7-2 and TRBJ2-5; TRBD2 is a possible D gene (5 bases). V was shortened by 5 bases and J by 7 bases, with 17 bases between the two germline ends. The CDR3 runs 14 residues. Germline V gene lookup returns CDR1 SGHTA and CDR2 FQGNSA. CDR3 loop: CASSQTPREGTQYF. Written as DNA, the CDR3 is TGTGCCAGCAGCCAGACCCCGCGTGAGGGGACCCAGTACTTC.

The rearrangement joins TRBV29-1 to TRBJ2-4, with 11 bases fitting TRBD2. Germline values: CDR1 SQVTM, CDR2 ANQGSEA. The CDR3 runs to 16 residues. Germline trimming cut 5 bases from V and 0 bases from J; bases unmatched to any gene: 6. The CDR3 loop reads CSVYTLAGVAKNIQYF. The DNA for the CDR3 is TGCAGCGTTTACACACTAGCGGGAGTAGCCAAAAACATTCAGTACTTC.

This clonotype was recorded at least ten times. The chain carries TRBV5-1 and TRBJ1-1, with D possibly being TRBD1 (5 bases). The CDR3 runs 14 residues. The ends were cut back, 2 bases at V and 4 bases at J, with 12 bases in the middle. Germline V lookup: CDR1 SGHRS, CDR2 YFSETQ. Here the CDR3 reads CASSFRGEITEAFF. CDR3 DNA sequence: TGCGCCAGCAGCTTCCGGGGGGAAATCACTGAAGCTTTCTTT.

The table lists this clonotype with many counts. V gene TRBV6-1 combines with J gene TRBJ2-1, with 10 bases that match TRBD2. The CDR3 covers 12 residues. The germline V gene encodes CDR1 MNHNS and CDR2 SASEGT. The V segment lost 10 bases and the J segment 6 bases; nucleotides outside the gene matches: 3. The CDR3 nucleotides are TGTGCCACCTTAGCGGGAGGCAATGAGCAGTTCTTC. Protein sequence: CATLAGGNEQFF.